This T cell receptor beta chain appears in the sequencing data of a study of beta chain features in type 1 diabetes. Findings and limits, study-wide: HLA effects on TCRB rearrangement stayed unresolved here. The naive, central memory and Treg TCRB repertoires looked more alike in patients than they did in healthy donors.

The authors reverse transcribed all of the isolated RNA, so sequencing captured expressed TCRB transcripts. Here immunoSEQ multiplex PCR was the method, and the copy in TCRdb shows in-frame clones only, minus some. The data contain around 430,000 clones, roughly 30% of them seen just once; the ten biggest clones take up about 0.065%. Sorted cells reached over 95% purity in every population. The sample holds a few counts of this clone. Its antigen remains unknown. The CDR3 length is 14 residues. Germline V gene lookup returns CDR1 SGDLS and CDR2 YYNGEE. Trimming removed 0 bases from V and 3 bases from J, with 9 bases in between.

Sequencing was done on a sample of naive CD4+ T cells from blood. This sequence joins TRBV9 and TRBJ1-2; D is uncertain. This clonotype was obtained from a man in his late teens or twenties in good health. As DNA, the CDR3 is TGTGCCAGCAGCGTAGACTACAGTCACTATGGCTACACCTTC. Translated: CASSVDYSHYGYTF.